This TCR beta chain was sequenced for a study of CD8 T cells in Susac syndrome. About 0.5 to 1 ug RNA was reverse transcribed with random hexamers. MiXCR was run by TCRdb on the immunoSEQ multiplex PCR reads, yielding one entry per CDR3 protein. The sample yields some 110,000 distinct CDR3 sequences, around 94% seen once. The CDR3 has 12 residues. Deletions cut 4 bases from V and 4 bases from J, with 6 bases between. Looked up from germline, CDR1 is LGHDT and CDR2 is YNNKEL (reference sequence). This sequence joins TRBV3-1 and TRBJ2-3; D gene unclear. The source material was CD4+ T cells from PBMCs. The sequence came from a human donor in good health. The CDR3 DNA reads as TGTGCCAGCAGCCCCCAGTCAGATACGCAGTATTTT. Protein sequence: CASSPQSDTQYF.